Following are 10 T cell receptor beta chains from one sample sequenced in a study of blood T cell repertoires in COVID-19 (dated by TCRdb to the early 2020s). Libraries were prepared through the immunoSEQ multiplex PCR assay. The source is immuneACCESS, and TCRdb retained only in-frame sequences with V and J called. Part of the clones is not carried over; for the studies checked, unresolved V genes explain less than half of this, and the remainder is unexplained. The sample data list roughly 380,000 clones, and 70% to 90% of these were observed just once. 1.5% to 1.7% of the sample is taken by the ten largest. Sequencing was carried out using peripheral blood. The origin of the receptors is a middle-aged woman with COVID-19, enrolled during active disease.

This chain uses TRBV5-1 with TRBJ1-2, with D unclear. There are 16 residues in the CDR3. Germline-derived CDR1 and CDR2 are SGHRS and YFSETQ. Trimming removed 4 bases at V and 0 bases at J, with 16 bases between. This chain's CDR3 is CASSPWKTEANYGYTF. The DNA for the CDR3 is TGCGCCAGCAGCCCCTGGAAGACTGAAGCTAACTATGGCTACACCTTC.

This clone has just a few counts. The chain uses TRBV24-1 and TRBJ1-2; D uncertain. The germline V and J ends were trimmed by 4 bases and 6 bases, with 14 bases remaining between them. This CDR3 is built from 14 residues. CDR1 and CDR2 from the germline V gene are KGHDR and SFDVKD. In DNA form, the CDR3 reads TGTGCCACCAGTGAATCCGGCCTTCGGGATGGCTACACCTTC. It codes for CATSESGLRDGYTF.

The gene calls are TRBV27 and TRBJ2-7; 7 nucleotides match TRBD2. Germline V gene data show CDR1 as MNHEY and CDR2 as SMNVEV (reference sequence). The V gene end was trimmed by 0 bases and the J gene end by 7 bases; junction bases not matched to a gene: 21. The CDR3 is made up of 19 amino acids. The CDR3 reads CASSLSSSRLGGSPREQYF. CDR3 bases: TGTGCCAGCAGTTTATCGAGTTCCCGTTTGGGAGGGAGCCCTCGGGAGCAGTACTTC.

The DNA for the CDR3 is TGTGCCAGCAGCTTAACGGTGGCTAGCGGGAGCGGCGAGCAGTACTTC. Amino acids: CASSLTVASGSGEQYF. The rearrangement joins TRBV7-3 to TRBJ2-7, with 10 bases that match TRBD2. V shed 0 bases, J shed 6 bases, and the junction held 8 bases outside the gene matches. This CDR3 is built from 16 residues. The V gene's germline CDR1 is SGHTA and CDR2 FQGTGA.

The chain is built from TRBV10-3 and TRBJ1-1; 9 bases agree with TRBD1. V shed 6 bases, J shed 4 bases, and the junction held 6 bases outside the gene matches. This CDR3 is built from 14 residues. Germline V gene lookup returns CDR1 ENHRY and CDR2 SYGVKD. The CDR3 DNA is TGTGCCATCAGGGGGACAGGGATGGGCACTGAAGCTTTCTTT. This encodes CAIRGTGMGTEAFF.

The gene calls are TRBV5-1 and TRBJ2-7, with 8 bases identical to TRBD2. Germline V CDR1 and CDR2: SGHRS, YFSETQ. The CDR3 length is 15 residues. V lost 0 bases and J lost 1; bases outside the gene matches: 3. The CDR3 loop reads CASSLAAGGSYEQYF. The CDR3 DNA reads as TGCGCCAGCAGCTTGGCGGCGGGAGGATCCTACGAGCAGTACTTC.

The chain uses TRBV29-1 and TRBJ1-2; no firm D call. The CDR3 runs to 12 residues. V dropped 6 bases and J dropped 3 bases, with 11 bases sitting between them. From germline, CDR1 is SQVTM and CDR2 ANQGSEA. The CDR3 nucleotides are TGCAGCGTAGCGACTACAGACTATGGCTACACCTTC. It encodes CSVATTDYGYTF.

This clone is a singleton in its sample. The rearrangement joins TRBV11-2 to TRBJ1-2; D gene ambiguous. The CDR3 covers 15 residues. Germline V gene sequence: CDR1 SGHAT, CDR2 FQNNGV. The V end was cut by 4 bases, the J end by 8 bases, with 20 bases between. The CDR3 sequence: CASSYGRTDLLGYTF. The DNA of the CDR3 is TGTGCCAGCAGCTACGGGAGAACTGACCTCCTAGGCTACACCTTC. Full variable domain (remainder filled in from reference TRBV11-2 and TRBJ1-2): EAGVAQSPRYKIIEKRQSVAFWCNPISGHATLYWYQQILGQGPKLLIQFQNNGVVDDSQLPKDRFSAERLKGVDSTLKIQPAKLEDSAVYLCASSYGRTDLLGYTFGSGTRLTVV.

The chain joins TRBV18 to TRBJ2-2; D call uncertain. Germline V CDR1 and CDR2: KGHSH, LQKENI. This CDR3 has 14 amino acids. Trimming removed 6 bases from V and 5 bases from J, with 13 bases in between. CDR3 sequence (DNA): TGTGCCAGCTCCCGGCGCGAGGATACCGGGGAGCTGTTTTTT. Protein sequence: CASSRREDTGELFF.

The CDR3 loop is CASSLPAGIYRAGELFF. CDR3 nucleotides: TGTGCCAGCAGCCTGCCGGCAGGGATTTACCGTGCCGGGGAGCTGTTTTTT. The chain employs TRBV28 and TRBJ2-2, with D possibly TRBD1 on 5 matching bases. The germline V gene encodes CDR1 MDHEN and CDR2 SYDVKM. Trimming stripped 6 bases from V and 6 bases from J, with 23 bases between. The CDR3 covers 17 residues.